These T cell receptor beta chains were read from a single sample in a study of a mutant IDH1 vaccine in newly diagnosed glioma. These receptors' antigens are unknown. Generated by immunoSEQ multiplex PCR, the TCRdb table keeps only in-frame clones and is missing some. The table lists under 50,000 clones, more than 85% of them singletons. The sequenced sample was PBMCs, obtained from a glioma patient whose treatment included an IDH1 peptide vaccine. The source is a man aged 50-59 years with glioma. CDR3s include the opening cysteine and the closing phenylalanine or tryptophan. D genes are given only for firm matches. Only some rows state a clone size, as once, few, many or a class for expanded clones.

d_call,clone_size,v_call,j_call,cdr3_nt,cdr3_aa
TRBD2,-,TRBV10-2,TRBJ2-2,TGCGCCAGCAGTCGGTCCGGGACTAGCGGGGGAGACACCGGGGAGCTGTTTTTT,CASSRSGTSGGDTGELFF
-,-,TRBV28,TRBJ2-3,TGTGCCATCACGGCCCCGGCCGCAGATACGCAGTATTTT,CAITAPAADTQYF
-,-,TRBV7-2,TRBJ1-2,TGTGCCAGCAGCGGTGGTTCACTCCAGGGACGGTATGGCTACACCTTC,CASSGGSLQGRYGYTF
TRBD2,once,TRBV29-1,TRBJ2-2,TGCAGCGCAATAGCGGGGGGGAACACCGGGGAGCTGTTTTTT,CSAIAGGNTGELFF
-,-,TRBV19,TRBJ1-2,TGTGCCAGTAGTATAAATCGGTATACTAACTATGGCTACACCTTC,CASSINRYTNYGYTF
-,-,TRBV4-1,TRBJ2-5,TGCGCCAGCAGCCAAGGCAGGCGGTGGGAGACCCAGTACTTC,CASSQGRRWETQYF
TRBD2,-,TRBV4-1,TRBJ2-7,TGCGCCAGCAGCCCCTGGGGGGGGGACCCTACCTACGAGCAGTACTTC,CASSPWGGDPTYEQYF
-,-,TRBV7-2,TRBJ1-5,TGTGCCAGCAGCCTAACCCATGGTAGCAATCAGCCCCAGCATTTT,CASSLTHGSNQPQHF
TRBD1,-,TRBV19,TRBJ1-5,TGTGCCAGTAGCAAGGACAGGGGGAAAAATCAGCCCCAGCATTTT,CASSKDRGKNQPQHF
-,once,TRBV5-1,TRBJ2-5,TGCGCCAGCAGCTTGGAGGGCCGACGGACCCAGTACTTC,CASSLEGRRTQYF
TRBD1,-,TRBV19,TRBJ2-2,TGTGCCAGTAGAGGGGGAGGACAGGGGGCTGGCGGGGAGCTGTTTTTT,CASRGGGQGAGGELFF
TRBD1,once,TRBV28,TRBJ1-4,TGTGCCAGCAGTGCCGCAGGGGGCGGATTTGAAAAACTGTTTTTT,CASSAAGGGFEKLFF
TRBD1,-,TRBV27,TRBJ2-5,TGTGCCAGCAGGGGACAGGGAAGACTCCAAGAGACCCAGTACTTC,CASRGQGRLQETQYF
TRBD2,-,TRBV2,TRBJ2-2,TGTGCCAGCAGTGAAGGGGTGGGAGGGCCGTTTCCCGGGGAGCTGTTTTTT,CASSEGVGGPFPGELFF
TRBD1,-,TRBV6-5,TRBJ2-7,TGTGCCAGCAGTTACGATCGGGACAGCTACGAGCAGTACTTC,CASSYDRDSYEQYF
-,-,TRBV5-6,TRBJ1-6,TGTGCCAGCAGCTTGGAACAGGCCATCGGTCGGAATTCACCCCTCCACTTT,CASSLEQAIGRNSPLHF
TRBD2,-,TRBV5-4,TRBJ2-3,TGTGCCAGCAGCTTGGCCGGGGGGAGTACGCAGTATTTT,CASSLAGGSTQYF
-,-,TRBV4-3,TRBJ2-3,TGCGCCAGCAGCCAAGATCGGGCGGGACCCACAGATACGCAGTATTTT,CASSQDRAGPTDTQYF
-,-,TRBV12-2,TRBJ2-5,TGTGCAAGTCGCCCCAGGGTACAATCCCAGTACTTC,CASRPRVQSQYF
-,-,TRBV4-1,TRBJ2-5,TGCGCCAGCAGCCAAATGACGGGGAGGGAAAGGGGGGAGACCCAGTACTTC,CASSQMTGRERGETQYF
TRBD1,-,TRBV2,TRBJ2-7,TGTGCCAGCAGTGGGACAGGGCCCGAGCAGTACTTC,CASSGTGPEQYF
-,-,TRBV19,TRBJ2-7,TGTGCCAGTAGTGGCGCAGGGGACTCCTACGAGCAGTACTTC,CASSGAGDSYEQYF
TRBD1,few,TRBV6-5,TRBJ1-1,TGTGCCAGCAGTTACAGGGGGCGATTAACTGAAGCTTTCTTT,CASSYRGRLTEAFF
TRBD1,-,TRBV4-3,TRBJ2-1,TGCGCCAGCAGCCAAGCGTACGTCTCGCGGGACAGGGGCCCCAATGAGCAGTTCTTC,CASSQAYVSRDRGPNEQFF
-,-,TRBV11-1,TRBJ2-5,TGTGCCAGCAGCACGAGCTGGGCGGTCCAAGAGACCCAGTACTTC,CASSTSWAVQETQYF
-,-,TRBV4-2,TRBJ1-2,TGTGCCAGCAGCCCATACCCGTCTGGACAGACGCAAGGCTATGGCTACACCTTC,CASSPYPSGQTQGYGYTF
-,-,TRBV7-8,TRBJ1-1,TGTGCCAGCAGCTTAGGGACACTCACTATGAACACTGAAGCTTTCTTT,CASSLGTLTMNTEAFF
TRBD2,once,TRBV6-6,TRBJ2-1,TGTGCCAGCAGTTACCCCCCACTAGCGGGAGTCAACGCGCAGTTCTTC,CASSYPPLAGVNAQFF
-,-,TRBV27,TRBJ2-1,TGTGCCAGCTCACGCCGGGACCCCGGAAATGAGCAGTTCTTC,CASSRRDPGNEQFF
-,-,TRBV15,TRBJ2-2,TGTGCCACCAGCAGGGAAGGGCATAACACCGGGGAGCTGTTTTTT,CATSREGHNTGELFF
-,-,TRBV5-4,TRBJ1-4,TGTGCCAGCAGCCGCGGGAAGGGAGGGAATGAAAAACTGTTTTTT,CASSRGKGGNEKLFF